The next 20 T cell receptor beta chains were all read from a single sample in a study of cytomegalovirus exposure and HLA in healthy donors. Amplification used 60 Vbeta primers and 13 Jbeta primers. Clones were read by immunoSEQ multiplex PCR, and TCRdb kept only the in-frame ones, dropping some. The table includes approximately 150,000 clones, roughly 80% detected once. The sample taken for sequencing was PBMCs. These receptors originate from a female donor in good health and CMV-seronegative.

Here the CDR3 DNA reads TGTGCCAGTAGTCATGCGGGAGTTTCCTACAATGAGCAGTTCTTC. Amino acid sequence: CASSHAGVSYNEQFF. This chain links TRBV19 with TRBJ2-1; 7 nucleotides agree with TRBD2. V dropped 5 bases and J dropped 1; count of bases not matched to a gene: 5. Germline loops: CDR1 LNHDA, CDR2 SQIVND (reference sequence). The CDR3 totals 15 residues.

V is TRBV9 and J is TRBJ2-7, with 8 positions matching TRBD1. This CDR3 has 15 amino acids. The V gene end was trimmed by 0 bases and the J gene end by 2 bases; junction bases not matched to a gene: 4. Germline CDR1 SGDLS, CDR2 YYNGEE. The CDR3, as DNA: TGTGCCAGCAGCGTAGGGGGACAGGAAACCTACGAGCAGTACTTC. Its translation is CASSVGGQETYEQYF.

The chain is built from TRBV6-1 and TRBJ1-1; 8 bases are shared with TRBD1. V trimming: 6 bases; J trimming: 5 bases; junction bases outside the gene matches: 11. Germline-derived CDR1 and CDR2 are MNHNS and SASEGT. CDR3 length: 15 amino acids. The CDR3 here is CASRFSWTGKTEAFF. The CDR3 DNA reads as TGTGCCAGCAGATTCTCTTGGACAGGGAAGACTGAAGCTTTCTTT.

The chain uses TRBV21-1 and TRBJ1-2; the D call of TRBD1 is as the table states it, not checked on the DNA. TRBV21-1 is flagged as a pseudogene. This CDR3 has 15 amino acids. In nucleotides, the CDR3 is TGTGCCAGCAGCAAGCACAGGGGCTTTGTCTATGGCTACACCTTC. Its protein is CASSKHRGFVYGYTF.

The chain couples TRBV27 to TRBJ1-2; D is perhaps TRBD1 (6 bases). Germline V gene data show CDR1 as MNHEY and CDR2 as SMNVEV (reference sequence). CDR3 length equals 17 residues. The germline V and J ends were trimmed by 5 bases and 5 bases, with 24 bases remaining between them. CDR3 in DNA: TGTGCCAGCAGTCCCCTCCTCGGGAGGGGTAGGGGGTATGGCTACACCTTC. This sequence encodes CASSPLLGRGRGYGYTF.

The J gene is TRBJ1-2, the V gene TRBV7-8; 7 bases agree with TRBD1. The CDR3 is 16 residues long. V dropped 5 bases and J dropped 4; count of bases not matched to a gene: 13. Germline assignment: CDR1 SGHVS and CDR2 FQNEAQ. In nucleotides, the CDR3 is TGTGCCAGCAGCGAAAGCTCTGCTCAGGGGGTCTATGGCTACACCTTC. Residues: CASSESSAQGVYGYTF.

The sample holds a few counts of this clone. The gene calls are TRBV5-8 and TRBJ1-2; D unresolved. From germline, CDR1 is SGHTS and CDR2 YDEGEE. V was shortened by 3 bases and J by 1 base, with 7 bases between the two germline ends. The CDR3 spans 13 residues. CDR3 amino acids: CASSYDINYGYTF. The CDR3 nucleotides are TGTGCCAGCAGCTACGACATTAACTATGGCTACACCTTC.

The chain recombines TRBV28 with TRBJ2-2, with D unclear. Germline values: CDR1 MDHEN, CDR2 SYDVKM. The ends were cut back, 4 bases at V and 5 bases at J, with 14 bases in the middle. CDR3 length: 15 residues. The CDR3: CASSSYLKTTGELFF. CDR3 DNA: TGTGCCAGCAGTTCCTACCTAAAGACAACCGGGGAGCTGTTTTTT.

The chain employs TRBV7-3 and TRBJ2-3; possibly TRBD1 for D (6 bases). V was trimmed by 5 bases and J by 2 bases, leaving 14 bases between them. The CDR3 runs to 15 residues. Germline V gene data show CDR1 as SGHTA and CDR2 as FQGTGA. The CDR3 loop is CASSLAGTFTDTQYF. DNA of the CDR3: TGTGCCAGCAGCCTCGCCGGGACATTCACAGATACGCAGTATTTT.

The chain combines TRBV2 with TRBJ2-1; 11 nucleotides agree with TRBD2. Germline CDR1 is SNHLY and CDR2 is FYNNEI. V trimming: 0 bases; J trimming: 7 bases; junction bases outside the gene matches: 5. The CDR3 is 16 residues long. Written as DNA, the CDR3 is TGTGCCAGCAGTGAAGCGCGGGGACTAGCGGCGAATGAGCAGTTCTTC. Translating it yields CASSEARGLAANEQFF.

The chain links TRBV27 to TRBJ2-1, with 8 bases aligning to TRBD1. The CDR3 spans 14 residues. Germline CDR1 reads MNHEY; CDR2 reads SMNVEV (reference sequence). V was clipped by 8 bases and J by 7 bases; unmatched bases: 10. The CDR3 here is CASRHQGAGNEQFF. The CDR3 DNA reads as TGTGCCAGCCGCCATCAGGGGGCAGGGAATGAGCAGTTCTTC.

The chain has TRBV6-4 and TRBJ1-5, with 8 bases aligning to TRBD1. This CDR3 region has 13 residues. The germline V gene encodes CDR1 MRHNA and CDR2 SNTAGT. V shed 5 bases, J shed 5 bases, and the junction held 2 bases outside the gene matches. CDR3 protein: CASSLDRDQPQHF. For the CDR3, the DNA is TGTGCCAGCAGTTTGGACAGGGATCAGCCCCAGCATTTT.

The chain combines TRBV19 with TRBJ1-2; no definite D call. V was shortened by 3 bases and J by 8 bases, with 10 bases between the two germline ends. The CDR3 runs to 12 residues. Germline assignment: CDR1 LNHDA and CDR2 SQIVND (reference sequence). The CDR3 DNA sequence: TGTGCCAGTAGTATCCGGACGGGAGGCTACACCTTC. It specifies CASSIRTGGYTF. Complete variable domain (other parts from reference TRBV19 and TRBJ1-2): DGGITQSPKYLFRKEGQNVTLSCEQNLNHDAMYWYRQDPGQGLRLIYYSQIVNDFQKGDIAEGYSVSREKKESFPLTVTSAQKNPTAFYLCASSIRTGGYTFGSGTRLTVV.

This clone has more than one count but fewer than ten. The V and J genes are TRBV6-5 and TRBJ2-7; tentative D call: TRBD1 (6 bases). The CDR3 length is 12 residues. Per germline, CDR1 MNHEY and CDR2 SVGAGI. The V gene lost 6 bases and the J gene lost 6 bases, with 12 bases spanning the gap. The CDR3 protein is CASSIQGSEQYF. The CDR3 bases are TGTGCCAGCAGCATACAGGGTAGCGAGCAGTACTTC.

The V and J genes are TRBV11-2 and TRBJ2-5, with a possible D match to TRBD1 (5 bases). CDR1 SGHAT and CDR2 FQNNGV come from the germline V gene. This CDR3 spans 14 amino acids. Trimming left V 6 bases short and J 0 bases short, with 11 bases between. The CDR3 bases are TGTGCCAGCAGTTTCACAGGACACCAAGAGACCCAGTACTTC. The encoded protein is CASSFTGHQETQYF.

This rearrangement joins TRBV28 to TRBJ2-7, with unresolved D. Germline CDR1 reads MDHEN; CDR2 reads SYDVKM. There are 15 residues in the CDR3. The V and J ends lost 6 bases and 1 base respectively, with 16 bases between them. CDR3 protein: CASSSSRVLSYEQYF. The DNA for the CDR3 is TGTGCCAGCAGCTCCTCCCGGGTTCTTTCCTACGAGCAGTACTTC.

The DNA of the CDR3 is TGTGCCAGCAGACAGGGGACGTGGAAGTTTTTCTTT. Translating it yields CASRQGTWKFFF. The V call is TRBV6-6, the J call TRBJ1-1; TRBD1 aligns across 7 bases. Germline trimming cut 6 bases from V and 13 bases from J; bases unmatched to any gene: 11. From germline, CDR1 is MNHNY and CDR2 SVGAGI (reference sequence). There are 12 residues in the CDR3.

This clone was detected once. This chain connects TRBV28 to TRBJ2-7, with D possibly being TRBD1 (6 bases). The CDR3 runs 16 residues. Trimming took off 6 bases at V and 1 base at J, with 19 bases between the two ends. Germline values: CDR1 MDHEN, CDR2 SYDVKM. CDR3 residues: CASSIPGANPSYEQYF. Here the CDR3 DNA reads TGTGCCAGCAGCATACCAGGGGCAAACCCGTCCTACGAGCAGTACTTC. The variable domain in full, completed from reference TRBV28 and TRBJ2-7, reads DVKVTQSSRYLVKRTGEKVFLECVQDMDHENMFWYRQDPGLGLRLIYFSYDVKMKEKGDIPEGYSVSREKKERFSLILESASTNQTSMYLCASSIPGANPSYEQYFGPGTRLTVT.

This rearrangement joins TRBV19 to TRBJ1-1, with unresolved D. This CDR3 has 15 amino acids. V lost 3 bases and J lost 4, with 15 bases in between. Germline V gene data show CDR1 as LNHDA and CDR2 as SQIVND (reference sequence). The CDR3: CASSIAFGLGTEAFF. In DNA, the CDR3 is TGTGCCAGTAGTATCGCATTCGGACTGGGCACTGAAGCTTTCTTT.

This chain uses TRBV14 with TRBJ2-3; D might be TRBD1 (6 bases). The CDR3 totals 13 residues. CDR1 is SGHDN, CDR2 FVKESK, per germline. V lost 0 bases and J 9 bases, leaving 10 bases between the germline ends. Written as DNA, the CDR3 is TGTGCCAGCAGCCAAGAGTTGGGGGCGACGCAGTATTTT. Protein sequence: CASSQELGATQYF.